These T cell receptor beta chains were read from a single sample in a study of T cell responses to AZD1222 COVID-19 vaccine. Clones were read by immunoSEQ multiplex PCR, and TCRdb kept only the in-frame ones, dropping some. The sample has 100,000 to 150,000 clones; roughly nine tenths are singletons. The material sequenced was peripheral blood, taken on day 0 of AZD1222 vaccination. These receptors originate from an adult in good health. CDR3s include the opening cysteine and the closing phenylalanine or tryptophan. The D gene is left open where the match is weak. Size values are once, few and many counts, or a class for expanded clones, and some rows have none.

size: -; V: TRBV3-1/TRBV3-2; J: TRBJ2-3; D: -; DNA: TGTGCCAGCAGCCCACGGCGGCCTGGCACAGATACGCAGTATTTT; CDR3: CASSPRRPGTDTQYF
size: -; V: TRBV30; J: TRBJ2-7; D: -; DNA: TGTGCCTGGAGTGACTCCTACGAGCAGTACTTC; CDR3: CAWSDSYEQYF
size: once; V: TRBV6-5; J: TRBJ1-5; D: TRBD1; DNA: TGTGCCAGCAGTTCAGGGACAGGCCGGCAGCCCCAGCATTTT; CDR3: CASSSGTGRQPQHF
size: -; V: TRBV19; J: TRBJ2-7; D: -; DNA: TGTGCCAGTAGTATTGACGGAACCTACGAGCAGTACTTC; CDR3: CASSIDGTYEQYF
size: -; V: TRBV7-2; J: TRBJ2-3; D: -; DNA: TGTGCCAGCAGCTTAAATCCCTATTCAGATACGCAGTATTTT; CDR3: CASSLNPYSDTQYF
size: -; V: TRBV6-5; J: TRBJ1-5; D: TRBD1; DNA: TGTGCCAGCAGCCCGAGTCGACAGGGCCTTCAGCCCCAGCATTTT; CDR3: CASSPSRQGLQPQHF
size: -; V: TRBV4-1; J: TRBJ1-1; D: -; DNA: TGCGCCAGCAGCCAAGATCCCCCCACAGGAGTAAACACTGAAGCTTTCTTT; CDR3: CASSQDPPTGVNTEAFF
size: -; V: TRBV7-8; J: TRBJ2-5; D: -; DNA: TGTGCCAGCAGCGCGGACAGAGAACAAGAGACCCAGTACTTC; CDR3: CASSADREQETQYF
size: -; V: TRBV18; J: TRBJ1-4; D: TRBD1; DNA: TGTGCCAGCTCAGTCGGGACAGCAACTAATGAAAAACTGTTTTTT; CDR3: CASSVGTATNEKLFF
size: -; V: TRBV30; J: TRBJ2-6; D: -; DNA: TGTGCCTGGAGCCAGGGGGGCTCTGGGGCCAACGTCCTGACTTTC; CDR3: CAWSQGGSGANVLTF
size: -; V: TRBV7-9; J: TRBJ2-2; D: -; DNA: TGTGCCAGCAGCTCACGCGTCGTCAGGAACACCGGGGAGCTGTTTTTT; CDR3: CASSSRVVRNTGELFF
size: -; V: TRBV9; J: TRBJ2-1; D: -; DNA: TGTGCCAGCAGCGTAGAGGCAGGTACCTACAATGAGCAGTTCTTC; CDR3: CASSVEAGTYNEQFF
size: -; V: TRBV7-2; J: TRBJ1-2; D: TRBD1; DNA: TGTGCCAGCAGCTCCTACGCAGGGGGCGTGGGCTATGGCTACACCTTC; CDR3: CASSSYAGGVGYGYTF
size: -; V: TRBV4-2; J: TRBJ2-1; D: TRBD2; DNA: TGTGCCAGCAGCCATTTAGCGGGAGATGATGAGCAGTTCTTC; CDR3: CASSHLAGDDEQFF
size: -; V: TRBV6-1; J: TRBJ1-1; D: -; DNA: TGTGCCAGCAGTGAAGGTCGGCTCAACACTGAAGCTTTCTTT; CDR3: CASSEGRLNTEAFF
size: -; V: TRBV19; J: TRBJ2-4; D: TRBD1; DNA: TGTGCCAGTAGTCCCTTAAGGACAGGGGTTAGCATTCAGTACTTC; CDR3: CASSPLRTGVSIQYF
size: -; V: TRBV19; J: TRBJ1-2; D: TRBD1; DNA: TGTGCCAGTAGGGACAGGGACTATGGCTACACCTTC; CDR3: CASRDRDYGYTF
size: -; V: TRBV18; J: TRBJ1-1; D: TRBD1; DNA: TGTGCCAGCTCACCATCCACAGGGGCCACTGAAGCTTTCTTT; CDR3: CASSPSTGATEAFF
size: -; V: TRBV19; J: TRBJ1-1; D: -; DNA: TGTGCCAGTAAGCAAATGGGCCTGAACACTGAAGCTTTCTTT; CDR3: CASKQMGLNTEAFF
size: -; V: TRBV18; J: TRBJ2-1; D: TRBD2; DNA: TGTGCCAGCTCACCACGGGGCAGGGTCGCCCTTAGCGGGAAGAATGAGCAGTTCTTC; CDR3: CASSPRGRVALSGKNEQFF
size: -; V: TRBV6-5; J: TRBJ2-7; D: -; DNA: TGTGCCAGCAGTTACTCAGTCTCCGAGCAGTACTTC; CDR3: CASSYSVSEQYF
size: -; V: TRBV18; J: TRBJ1-5; D: -; DNA: TGTGCCAGCTCACCTGTGGATGGGGATCAGCCCCAGCATTTT; CDR3: CASSPVDGDQPQHF
size: -; V: TRBV7-2; J: TRBJ1-2; D: -; DNA: TGTGCCAGCAGCCCCAGTAGGGGAATGAGGGGCTACACCTTC; CDR3: CASSPSRGMRGYTF
size: -; V: TRBV7-8; J: TRBJ2-7; D: -; DNA: TGTGCCAGCAGCTTAGGACAGCTCTCTGGCTACGAGCAGTACTTC; CDR3: CASSLGQLSGYEQYF
size: -; V: TRBV7-2; J: TRBJ2-3; D: TRBD2; DNA: TGTGCCAGCAGCTTATGGGCGGGGGGCACAGATACGCAGTATTTT; CDR3: CASSLWAGGTDTQYF
size: -; V: TRBV4-3; J: TRBJ2-1; D: -; DNA: TGCGCCAGCAGCCAAGGAAGGACCCCCTACAATGAGCAGTTCTTC; CDR3: CASSQGRTPYNEQFF
size: -; V: TRBV29-1; J: TRBJ2-2; D: TRBD1; DNA: TGCAGCGTCCCGGGACAGGGATACACCGGGGAGCTGTTTTTT; CDR3: CSVPGQGYTGELFF
size: -; V: TRBV7-2; J: TRBJ1-3; D: -; DNA: TGTGCCAGCAGCTTAGGTCTGGTAGAAAACACCATATATTTT; CDR3: CASSLGLVENTIYF